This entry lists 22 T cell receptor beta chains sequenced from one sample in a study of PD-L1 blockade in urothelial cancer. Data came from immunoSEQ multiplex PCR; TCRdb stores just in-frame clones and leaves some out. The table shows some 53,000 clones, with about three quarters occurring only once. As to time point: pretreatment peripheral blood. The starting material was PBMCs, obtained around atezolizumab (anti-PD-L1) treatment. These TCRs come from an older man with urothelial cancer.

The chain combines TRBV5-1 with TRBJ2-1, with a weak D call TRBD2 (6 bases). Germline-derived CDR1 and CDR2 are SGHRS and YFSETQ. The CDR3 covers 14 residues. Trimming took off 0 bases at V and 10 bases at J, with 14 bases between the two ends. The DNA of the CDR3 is TGCGCCAGCAGCTTGGCGCCGGGAGAGAGGGAGCAGTTCTTC. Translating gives CASSLAPGEREQFF. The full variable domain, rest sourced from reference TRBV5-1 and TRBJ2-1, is KAGVTQTPRYLIKTRGQQVTLSCSPISGHRSVSWYQQTPGQGLQFLFEYFSETQRNKGNFPGRFSGRQFSNSRSEMNVSTLELGDSALYLCASSLAPGEREQFFGPGTRLTVL.

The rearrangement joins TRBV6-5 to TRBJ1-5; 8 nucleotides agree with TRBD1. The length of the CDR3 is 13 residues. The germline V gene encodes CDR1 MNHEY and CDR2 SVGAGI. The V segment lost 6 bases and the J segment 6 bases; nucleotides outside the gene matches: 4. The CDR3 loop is CASRGQDGQPQHF. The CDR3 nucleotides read TGTGCCAGCAGGGGACAGGATGGTCAGCCCCAGCATTTT.

CDR3 sequence: CASTLEGKNTEAFF. Written as DNA, the CDR3 is TGTGCCAGCACCCTGGAGGGAAAAAACACTGAAGCTTTCTTT. The rearrangement links TRBV2 to TRBJ1-1; D ambiguous. This CDR3 has 14 amino acids. Germline assignment: CDR1 SNHLY and CDR2 FYNNEI. V shed 7 bases and J shed 2 bases, with 14 bases lying between them.

CDR3 loop: CASSFFSRDRGNNIQYF. CDR3 coding DNA: TGCGCCAGCAGCTTTTTTTCCCGGGACAGGGGCAATAACATTCAGTACTTC. The genes are TRBV5-1 and TRBJ2-4; 10 bases align to TRBD1. The CDR3 has 17 amino acids. With 2 bases clipped from V and 7 bases from J, the junction kept 12 bases outside the gene matches. From germline, CDR1 is SGHRS and CDR2 YFSETQ. Based on the CDR3 plus reference TRBV5-1 and TRBJ2-4, the full variable domain is KAGVTQTPRYLIKTRGQQVTLSCSPISGHRSVSWYQQTPGQGLQFLFEYFSETQRNKGNFPGRFSGRQFSNSRSEMNVSTLELGDSALYLCASSFFSRDRGNNIQYFGAGTRLSVL.

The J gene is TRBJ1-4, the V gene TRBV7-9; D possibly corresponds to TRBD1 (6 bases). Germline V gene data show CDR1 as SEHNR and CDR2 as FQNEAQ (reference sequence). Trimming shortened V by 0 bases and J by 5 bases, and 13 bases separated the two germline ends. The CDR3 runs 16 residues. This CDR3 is CASSLAAAGANEKLFF. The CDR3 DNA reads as TGTGCCAGCAGCTTAGCCGCGGCAGGGGCGAATGAAAAACTGTTTTTT.

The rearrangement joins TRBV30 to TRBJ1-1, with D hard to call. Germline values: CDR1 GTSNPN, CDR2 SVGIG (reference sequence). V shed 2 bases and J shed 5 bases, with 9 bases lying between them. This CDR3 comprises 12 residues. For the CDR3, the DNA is TGTGCCTGGAGTAGAGGTGGAACTGAAGCTTTCTTT. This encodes CAWSRGGTEAFF.

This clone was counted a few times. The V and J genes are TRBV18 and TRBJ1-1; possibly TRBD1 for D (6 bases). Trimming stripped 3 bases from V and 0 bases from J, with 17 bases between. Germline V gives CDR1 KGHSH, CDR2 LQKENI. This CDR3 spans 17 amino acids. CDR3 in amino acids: CASSPAGQFSMNTEAFF. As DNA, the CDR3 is TGTGCCAGCTCACCGGCTGGACAGTTCTCCATGAACACTGAAGCTTTCTTT.

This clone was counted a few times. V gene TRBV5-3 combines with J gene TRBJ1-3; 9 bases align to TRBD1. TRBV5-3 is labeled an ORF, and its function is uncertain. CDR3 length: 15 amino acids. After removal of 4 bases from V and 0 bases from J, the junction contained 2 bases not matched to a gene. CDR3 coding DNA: TGTGCCAGAAGCGGACAGGGGAGCTCTGGAAACACCATATATTTT. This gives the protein CARSGQGSSGNTIYF.

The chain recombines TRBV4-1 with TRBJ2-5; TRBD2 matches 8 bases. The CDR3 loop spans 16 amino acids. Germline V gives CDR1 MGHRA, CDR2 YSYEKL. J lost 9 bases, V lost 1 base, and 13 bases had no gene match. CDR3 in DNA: TGCGCCAGCAGCCAAGCTTGGACTGGGGTTAGCGGGGCCCAGTACTTC. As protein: CASSQAWTGVSGAQYF.

The CDR3 region is CASSLKGAGGKETQYF. CDR3 nucleotide sequence: TGTGCCAGCAGCTTAAAAGGTGCGGGAGGTAAAGAGACCCAGTACTTC. The chain uses TRBV7-9 and TRBJ2-5; TRBD2 matches 8 bases. The CDR3 length is 16 residues. CDR1 SEHNR and CDR2 FQNEAQ come from the germline V gene (reference sequence). The V and J ends lost 2 bases and 3 bases, in that order; junction bases with no gene match: 8.

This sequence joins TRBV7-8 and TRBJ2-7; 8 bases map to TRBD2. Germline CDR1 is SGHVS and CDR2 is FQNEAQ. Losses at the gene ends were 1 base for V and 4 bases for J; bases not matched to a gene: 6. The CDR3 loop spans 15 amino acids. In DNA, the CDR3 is TGTGCCAGCAGCTTAGAGGCGGGAGGAGAATACGAGCAGTACTTC. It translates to CASSLEAGGEYEQYF.

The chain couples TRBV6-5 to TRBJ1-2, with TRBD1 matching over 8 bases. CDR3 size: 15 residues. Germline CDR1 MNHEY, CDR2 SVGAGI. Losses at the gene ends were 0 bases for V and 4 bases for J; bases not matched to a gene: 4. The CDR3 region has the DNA TGTGCCAGCAGTTACTCGACAGGGGCGATCTATGGCTACACCTTC. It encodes CASSYSTGAIYGYTF.

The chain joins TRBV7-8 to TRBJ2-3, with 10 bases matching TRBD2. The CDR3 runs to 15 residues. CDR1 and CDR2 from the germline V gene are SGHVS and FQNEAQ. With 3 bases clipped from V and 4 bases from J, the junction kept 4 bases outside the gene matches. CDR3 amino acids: CASSFERGGADTQYF. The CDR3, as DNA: TGTGCCAGCAGCTTTGAGCGGGGGGGGGCAGATACGCAGTATTTT.

In DNA, the CDR3 is TGTGCCAGCAGCAAAGGACAGGGGCAGCAGTACTTC. It translates to CASSKGQGQQYF. The chain uses TRBV21-1 and TRBJ2-7; the table's D call TRBD1 went unverified against the DNA. TRBV21-1 is listed as a pseudogene. The CDR3 runs 12 residues.

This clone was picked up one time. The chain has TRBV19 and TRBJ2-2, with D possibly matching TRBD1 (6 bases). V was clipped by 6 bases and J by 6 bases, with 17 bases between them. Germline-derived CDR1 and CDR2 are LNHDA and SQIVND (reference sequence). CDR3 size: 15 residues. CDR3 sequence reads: CASSRGDTRAGELFF. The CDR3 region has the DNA TGTGCCAGTAGCCGTGGGGACACTCGCGCCGGGGAGCTGTTTTTT.

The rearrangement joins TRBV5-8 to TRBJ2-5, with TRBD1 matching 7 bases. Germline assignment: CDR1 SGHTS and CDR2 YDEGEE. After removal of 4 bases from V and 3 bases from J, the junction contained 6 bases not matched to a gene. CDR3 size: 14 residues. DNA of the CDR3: TGTGCCAGCAGCCCGCAGACAGGGAAAGAGACCCAGTACTTC. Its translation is CASSPQTGKETQYF.

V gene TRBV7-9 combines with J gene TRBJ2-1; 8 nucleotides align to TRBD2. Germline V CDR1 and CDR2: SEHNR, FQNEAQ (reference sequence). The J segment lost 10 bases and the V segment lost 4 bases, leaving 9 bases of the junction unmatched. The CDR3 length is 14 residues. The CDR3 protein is CASSSYGLAEEQFF. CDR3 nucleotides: TGTGCCAGCAGCTCCTACGGACTAGCCGAGGAGCAGTTCTTC.

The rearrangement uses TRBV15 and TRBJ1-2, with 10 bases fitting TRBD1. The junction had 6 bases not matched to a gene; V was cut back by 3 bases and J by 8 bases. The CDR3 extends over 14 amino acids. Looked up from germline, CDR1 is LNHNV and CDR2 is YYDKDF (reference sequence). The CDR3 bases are TGTGCCACCAGCAGGTCGACAGGGGGCCGGGGCTACACCTTC. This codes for CATSRSTGGRGYTF. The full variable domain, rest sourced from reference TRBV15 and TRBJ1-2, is DAMVIQNPRYQVTQFGKPVTLSCSQTLNHNVMYWYQQKSSQAPKLLFHYYDKDFNNEADTPDNFQSRRPNTSFCFLDIRSPGLGDTAMYLCATSRSTGGRGYTFGSGTRLTVV.

The CDR3, as DNA: TGTGCCAGCAGTGCCAGGGGCTATGAAGGACAGGGGGTATTCCACGAGCAGTACTTC. This sequence encodes CASSARGYEGQGVFHEQYF. The rearrangement links TRBV27 to TRBJ2-7, with TRBD1 matching over 10 bases. With V trimmed by 5 bases and J by 5 bases, 21 bases remained unmatched. Germline values: CDR1 MNHEY, CDR2 SMNVEV (reference sequence). The CDR3 totals 19 residues.

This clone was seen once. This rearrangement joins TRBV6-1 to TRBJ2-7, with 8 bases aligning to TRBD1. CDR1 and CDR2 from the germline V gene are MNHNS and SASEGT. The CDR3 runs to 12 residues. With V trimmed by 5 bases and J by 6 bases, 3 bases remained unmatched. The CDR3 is CASSRQGAEQYF. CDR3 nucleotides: TGTGCCAGCAGTCGTCAGGGGGCCGAGCAGTACTTC.

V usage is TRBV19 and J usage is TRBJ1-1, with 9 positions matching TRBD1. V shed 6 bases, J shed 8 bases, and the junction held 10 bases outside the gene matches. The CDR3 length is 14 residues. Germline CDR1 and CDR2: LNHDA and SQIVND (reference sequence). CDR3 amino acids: CASSPGTGRAEAFF. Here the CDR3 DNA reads TGTGCCAGTAGCCCCGGGACAGGGAGGGCCGAAGCTTTCTTT.

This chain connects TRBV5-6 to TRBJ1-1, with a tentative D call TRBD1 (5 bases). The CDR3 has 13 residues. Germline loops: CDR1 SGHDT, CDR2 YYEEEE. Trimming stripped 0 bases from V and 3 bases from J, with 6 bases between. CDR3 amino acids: CASSLGGDTEAFF. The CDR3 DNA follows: TGTGCCAGCAGCTTGGGGGGGGACACTGAAGCTTTCTTT.